This T cell receptor (beta chain) is from a study of shared clonotypes between healthy human individuals. This CDR3 has 17 amino acids. CDR1 and CDR2 from the germline V gene are LGHNA and YNFKEQ. V lost 1 base to trimming and J lost 1 base, with 15 bases between them. Libraries were prepared by immunoSEQ multiplex PCR; TCRdb keeps only in-frame clonotypes and omits some of them. The sample lists a few million clones, approximately 95% occurring once. This sequence was found in a man aged 18 to 30 in good health. Some clones in this sample may be carry-over from other donors' samples. The chain is built from TRBV4-2 and TRBJ2-3; D is perhaps TRBD2 (6 bases). Sequenced sample: naive CD4+ T cells from PBMCs. Subset specified: CD45RA+ positively selected. The CDR3 region has the DNA TGTGCCAGCAGCCAAGTAGATAGCTGGGAGGGCACAGATACGCAGTATTTT. Translating it yields CASSQVDSWEGTDTQYF.